Listed below are T cell receptor beta chains from one sample, sequenced in a study of long-term antiretroviral therapy in people with HIV. Assay used: immunoSEQ multiplex PCR; TCRdb lists only in-frame clones, some missing. The sample contains 25,000 to 35,000 clones, roughly 92% of which appear only once. Sequenced here: unsorted PBMCs, sampled 3.1 years after starting antiretroviral therapy. Receptor source: a man younger than 30 with HIV. Each CDR3 is given with its conserved first and last residue. The D gene is left open where the match is weak. Clone size, where shown, is once, few, many, or a class for clones that have expanded.

d_call,clone_size,v_call,j_call,cdr3_nt,cdr3_aa
-,-,TRBV4-3,TRBJ1-1,TGCGCCAGCAGCCCCTGGGAGGGCGACACTGAAGCTTTCTTT,CASSPWEGDTEAFF
TRBD1,-,TRBV13,TRBJ2-7,TGTGCCAGCAGCTTAGGAGGACAGGGAGACGAGCAGTACTTC,CASSLGGQGDEQYF
TRBD1,-,TRBV5-4,TRBJ2-1,TGTGCCAGCAGCTCGGCCGGGACAGGAAGGGAGAATGAGCAGTTCTTC,CASSSAGTGRENEQFF
-,-,TRBV27,TRBJ1-1,TGTGCCAGCAGTAACACCCCCAGGGGAACTGAAGCTTTCTTT,CASSNTPRGTEAFF
-,-,TRBV6-5,TRBJ1-1,TGTGCCAGCAGACTTCGGAAAAGGGACACTGAAGCTTTCTTT,CASRLRKRDTEAFF
TRBD1,-,TRBV27,TRBJ1-1,TGTGCCAGCAGTCCGATGACAGGGGGATCGGCTTTCTTT,CASSPMTGGSAFF
TRBD2,-,TRBV2,TRBJ2-7,TGTGCCAGCAGTGTTGGACTAGCCTACGAGCAGTACTTC,CASSVGLAYEQYF
TRBD2,-,TRBV13,TRBJ2-7,TGTGCCAGCAGCCCCTCACCGGGACTAGCTTCCGAGCAGTACTTC,CASSPSPGLASEQYF
-,-,TRBV18,TRBJ2-1,TGTGCCAGCTCACCAGGGAGTGGACGTCCCTCCTACAATGAGCAGTTCTTC,CASSPGSGRPSYNEQFF
TRBD2,once,TRBV2,TRBJ2-1,TGTGCCAGCAGCTTTACCGGGACTAGCGTCAGGTATGAGCAGTTCTTC,CASSFTGTSVRYEQFF
-,-,TRBV7-6,TRBJ1-4,TGTGCCAGCAGCTTAAGTCATAATGAAAAACTGTTTTTT,CASSLSHNEKLFF
-,-,TRBV2,TRBJ2-3,TGTGCCAGCAGTGGTGGCGACCGAGCAGATACGCAGTATTTT,CASSGGDRADTQYF
-,-,TRBV10-3,TRBJ1-2,TGTGCCATCAGGGTACAGAACTATGGCTACACCTTC,CAIRVQNYGYTF
-,-,TRBV5-1,TRBJ2-7,TGCGCCAGCAGCTCCCCGTCGGAAGGAGACTACGAGCAGTACTTC,CASSSPSEGDYEQYF
-,few,TRBV5-6,TRBJ2-2,TGTGCCAGCAGCACGCCGACGACCGGGGAGCTGTTTTTT,CASSTPTTGELFF
-,-,TRBV6-6,TRBJ2-1,TGTGCCAGCAGTTTGAGGACATGGGACGGGGAGCAGTTCTTC,CASSLRTWDGEQFF
TRBD1,-,TRBV7-3,TRBJ2-5,TGTGCCACTGGGACAGGGGGTGTAGAGACCCAGTACTTC,CATGTGGVETQYF
-,-,TRBV9,TRBJ1-2,TGTGCCAGCAGCGTACAGGCGATTTTCTATGGCTACACCTTC,CASSVQAIFYGYTF
-,-,TRBV21-1,TRBJ1-1,TGTGCCAGCAGCAATGCGACAGGGGGGAACACTGAAGCTTTCTTT,CASSNATGGNTEAFF
-,few,TRBV7-9,TRBJ2-7,TGTGCCAGCAGCTCCGTACACTCCTACGAGCAGTACTTC,CASSSVHSYEQYF
-,-,TRBV2,TRBJ2-7,TGTGCCAGCAGTCCTCGGACGGGGAGGGAGCAGTACTTC,CASSPRTGREQYF
-,-,TRBV6-5,TRBJ1-1,TGTGCCAGCAGTTACCCCCAGGGCCCGGTGATGTTAGCTTTCTTT,CASSYPQGPVMLAFF
-,-,TRBV27,TRBJ1-1,TGTGCCAGCAGTTTAGGCGGACAGCCGGAGGCTTTCTTT,CASSLGGQPEAFF
TRBD2,-,TRBV27,TRBJ2-7,TGTGCCAGCTCTCGGGGGGGGGCATGGGGAGGCGAGCAGTACTTC,CASSRGGAWGGEQYF
TRBD2,-,TRBV29-1,TRBJ2-1,TGCAGCTCAACCGGGACTAGCGGATACAATGAGCAGTTCTTC,CSSTGTSGYNEQFF
TRBD2,-,TRBV11-2,TRBJ2-1,TGTGCCAGCAGCTTGGGCGGGAGTGGAGGTGAGCAGTTCTTC,CASSLGGSGGEQFF
-,-,TRBV6-1,TRBJ2-5,TGTGCCAGCAGTGATTTCAGGAGACCCCAAGAGACCCAGTACTTC,CASSDFRRPQETQYF
-,-,TRBV10-3,TRBJ2-7,TGTGCCATCAGTGAGTCCATAGGCTACGAGCAGTACTTC,CAISESIGYEQYF
-,-,TRBV19,TRBJ1-5,TGTGCCAGTAGTATACTGGGTCTAGAACAGCCCCAGCATTTT,CASSILGLEQPQHF
TRBD2,-,TRBV7-3,TRBJ2-2,TGTGCCAGCAGCCCCGGTCGATTACTAGCGGGAACCACCGGGGAGCTGTTTTTT,CASSPGRLLAGTTGELFF
-,-,TRBV9,TRBJ2-3,TGTGCCAGCAGCGTAGGACAGGTGGGAAATACGCAGTATTTT,CASSVGQVGNTQYF
-,-,TRBV6-5,TRBJ2-2,TGTGCCAGCAGTAGCCCCGGAGGCGGGGAGCTGTTTTTT,CASSSPGGGELFF
-,-,TRBV6-6,TRBJ1-1,TGTGCCAGCAGTTTACTCGGGAGGAACACTGAAGCTTTCTTT,CASSLLGRNTEAFF
-,-,TRBV6-5,TRBJ2-1,TGTGCCAGCGGGGGGAGACAGGGCAAAGGTGAGCAGTTCTTC,CASGGRQGKGEQFF
-,once,TRBV6-1,TRBJ1-1,TGTGCCAGCAGTAAAGTGAACACTGAAGCTTTCTTT,CASSKVNTEAFF
TRBD2,-,TRBV7-2,TRBJ2-5,TGTGCCAGCAGCTTAGGTAGCGGGGACCAAGAGACCCAGTACTTC,CASSLGSGDQETQYF
-,-,TRBV28,TRBJ2-7,TGTGCCAGCAGTTTGTTAGGGCGTCAATACGAGCAGTACTTC,CASSLLGRQYEQYF
TRBD1,-,TRBV18,TRBJ1-5,TGTGCCAGCTCACCTACAGGGGAACAGCCCCAGCATTTT,CASSPTGEQPQHF
TRBD2,-,TRBV7-9,TRBJ2-7,TGTGCCAGCAGCTTATTAATCTCGGGGGGAAGCGAGCAGTACTTC,CASSLLISGGSEQYF
-,-,TRBV14,TRBJ1-6,TGTGCCAGCAGCCAAGTCGGGAATTCACCCCTCCACTTT,CASSQVGNSPLHF
-,-,TRBV7-2,TRBJ1-2,TGTGCCAGCAGCTATCAAGAGGGTAGCGGCTACACCTTC,CASSYQEGSGYTF
TRBD2,-,TRBV2,TRBJ2-1,TGTGCCAGCAGTGACGCGGGGGAACTAGGGCCCTACAATGAGCAGTTCTTC,CASSDAGELGPYNEQFF
-,-,TRBV4-3,TRBJ1-5,TGCGCCAGCAGCCAAGATGTAGGGGGGATTAGCAATCAGCCCCAGCATTTT,CASSQDVGGISNQPQHF
TRBD2,-,TRBV6-4,TRBJ2-3,TGTGCCAGCAGGGCTAGCGGGAGTACAGATACGCAGTATTTT,CASRASGSTDTQYF
-,-,TRBV11-3,TRBJ2-1,TGTGCCAGCAGCTTAGATTCAAGCTCCTACAATGAGCAGTTCTTC,CASSLDSSSYNEQFF
-,-,TRBV14,TRBJ1-6,TGTGCCAGCAGCCATGGTGAGGCCTCACCCCTCCACTTT,CASSHGEASPLHF
-,-,TRBV12-5,TRBJ1-2,TGTGCTTGCCCGACTGGACCCCCAGGCTACACCTTC,CACPTGPPGYTF
-,-,TRBV18,TRBJ1-3,TGTGCCAGCTCACCAACCGGTATACTCGGAAACACCATATATTTT,CASSPTGILGNTIYF
TRBD1,-,TRBV7-8,TRBJ1-5,TGTGCCAGCAGCTTAGGAAGGGGGCACGGGGCCCAGCATTTT,CASSLGRGHGAQHF
-,-,TRBV30,TRBJ1-3,TGTGCCTGGAGAACAGGGCAGAATGGAAACACCATATATTTT,CAWRTGQNGNTIYF
TRBD2,-,TRBV7-9,TRBJ2-3,TGTGCCAGCAGCACAGGGACTAGCGGGAGCACAGATACGCAGTATTTT,CASSTGTSGSTDTQYF
-,-,TRBV6-6,TRBJ2-1,TGTGCCAGCCAAAGGGAACAAGGGGGCTACAATGAGCAGTTCTTC,CASQREQGGYNEQFF